A single sample gave rise to the 8 T cell receptor beta chains below, sequenced in a study of shared clonotypes between healthy human individuals. Naive CD8 cells, CD45RO-negative and positively selected for CCR7, excluded terminally differentiated effector memory CD45RA+ cells. Data came from immunoSEQ multiplex PCR; TCRdb stores just in-frame clones and leaves some out. The repertoire holds roughly 550,000 clones, with roughly 95% as singletons. The sequenced sample consisted of naive CD8+ T cells sorted from blood. Receptors originate from a woman aged 25 to 39 in good health.

The chain has TRBV5-6 and TRBJ1-2; no clear D gene. CDR1 SGHDT and CDR2 YYEEEE come from the germline V gene. The CDR3 is 18 amino acids. Trimming removed 0 bases at V and 5 bases at J, with 23 bases between. CDR3 DNA sequence: TGTGCCAGCAGCTTGGAAAGACCCGGACCTCTCACGAAGTATGGCTACACCTTC. Amino acids: CASSLERPGPLTKYGYTF.

This chain joins TRBV14 and TRBJ2-7; TRBD2 agrees at 14 bases. The CDR3 sequence is 19 residues long. Looked up from germline, CDR1 is SGHDN and CDR2 is FVKESK. V lost 0 bases to trimming and J lost 4 bases; unmatched junction nucleotides: 11. CDR3 region: CASSQDRTGLAGGWYEQYF. Written as DNA, the CDR3 is TGTGCCAGCAGCCAAGATCGGACAGGACTAGCGGGAGGCTGGTACGAGCAGTACTTC.

About this clone itself: At one end, the junction sequence differs from germline, possibly due to a read error. The V gene is TRBV2, the J gene TRBJ2-3; TRBD2 matches at 9 bases. The CDR3 has 18 residues. Germline lookup yields CDR1 SNHLY and CDR2 FYNNEI. The CDR3 coding sequence is TGTGCCAGCAGTGATCTGACTAGCGGAAGAAAACTCACATATACGCAGTATTTT. It encodes CASSDLTSGRKLTYTQYF. Based on the CDR3 plus reference TRBV2 and TRBJ2-3, the full variable domain is EPEVTQTPSHQVTQMGQEVILRCVPISNHLYFYWYRQILGQKVEFLVSFYNNEISEKSEIFDDQFSVERPDGSNFTLKIRSTKLEDSAMYFCASSDLTSGRKLTYTQYFGPGTRLTVL.

The chain couples TRBV5-4 to TRBJ2-7; 7 bases fit TRBD2. The CDR3 consists of 14 residues. Germline loops: CDR1 SGHNT, CDR2 YYREEE (reference sequence). V lost 0 bases, J lost 3 bases, and 3 bases stayed unmatched. Here the CDR3 DNA reads TGTGCCAGCAGCTTGGGAGGACTAGACTACGAGCAGTACTTC. It specifies CASSLGGLDYEQYF.

The rearrangement joins TRBV19 to TRBJ2-1, with D uncertain. Germline V gene sequence: CDR1 LNHDA, CDR2 SQIVND (reference sequence). This CDR3 comprises 14 residues. The ends were cut back, 3 bases at V and 0 bases at J, with 6 bases in the middle. The CDR3 DNA reads TGTGCCAGTAGTATCGACAACTCCTACAATGAGCAGTTCTTC. Its translation: CASSIDNSYNEQFF.

This chain joins TRBV7-6 and TRBJ2-7; TRBD1 aligns across 9 bases. CDR3 length: 14 amino acids. Trimming removed 5 bases from V and 5 bases from J; junction bases left unmatched: 7. From germline, CDR1 is SGHVS and CDR2 FNYEAQ. CDR3: CASSGRDRDDEQYF. CDR3 bases: TGTGCCAGCAGCGGCCGGGACAGGGACGACGAGCAGTACTTC. The variable domain in full, completed from reference TRBV7-6 and TRBJ2-7, reads GAGVSQSPRYKVTKRGQDVALRCDPISGHVSLYWYRQALGQGPEFLTYFNYEAQQDKSGLPNDRFSAERPEGSISTLTIQRTEQRDSAMYRCASSGRDRDDEQYFGPGTRLTVT.

This clone was detected once. The gene calls are TRBV28 and TRBJ1-1; D gene unclear. V was pared by 5 bases and J by 0 bases, with 13 bases between. The CDR3 length is 15 residues. CDR1 is MDHEN, CDR2 SYDVKM, per germline. This chain's CDR3 is CASSILAQLNTEAFF. The CDR3 region has the DNA TGTGCCAGCAGTATTCTCGCCCAGCTGAACACTGAAGCTTTCTTT.

The rearrangement uses TRBV27 and TRBJ1-1, with D possibly matching TRBD1 (5 bases). This CDR3 contains 15 residues. Germline V gives CDR1 MNHEY, CDR2 SMNVEV (reference sequence). V lost 3 bases and J 1 base, leaving 12 bases between the germline ends. The CDR3 DNA reads TGTGCCAGCAGTTTTGGGGGGGGGACGAACACTGAAGCTTTCTTT. It encodes CASSFGGGTNTEAFF.